The clone carrying this T cell receptor (beta chain) was found once. Its cognate antigen is unknown. TCRdb keeps only in-frame clones here, not all; method: immunoSEQ multiplex PCR. Of 90,000 to 95,000 clones listed, about nine tenths were seen once; the top ten hold about 4%. The CDR3 sequence is 13 residues long. Germline V gene lookup returns CDR1 SEHNR and CDR2 FQNEAQ (reference sequence). V was pared by 3 bases and J by 4 bases, with 9 bases between. The record originates from a study of T cells in localized non-small cell lung cancer. Study conclusions and caveats: Longer survival (overall) was linked to higher T cell density in blood.

This sequence joins TRBV7-9 and TRBJ1-1, with a possible D match to TRBD1 (6 bases). The specimen comprised PBMCs, sampled before any cancer treatment. The clonotype was recovered from a woman aged 35-70 years with stage II squamous cell lung carcinoma. CDR3 in amino acids: CASSLRGVTEAFF. CDR3 nucleotides: TGTGCCAGCAGCTTGAGGGGGGTCACTGAAGCTTTCTTT.